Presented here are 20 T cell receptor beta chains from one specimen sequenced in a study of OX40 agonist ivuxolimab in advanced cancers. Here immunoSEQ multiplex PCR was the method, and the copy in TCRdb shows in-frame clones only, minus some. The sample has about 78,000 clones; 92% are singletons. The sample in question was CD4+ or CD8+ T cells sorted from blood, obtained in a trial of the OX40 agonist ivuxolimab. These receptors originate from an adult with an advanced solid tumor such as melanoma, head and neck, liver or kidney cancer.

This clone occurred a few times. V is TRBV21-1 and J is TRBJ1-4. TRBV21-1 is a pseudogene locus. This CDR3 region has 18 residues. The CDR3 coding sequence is TGTGCCAGCAGCAAAGGGGAGGGGCAGGCGCCAACTAATGAAAAACTGTTTTTT. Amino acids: CASSKGEGQAPTNEKLFF.

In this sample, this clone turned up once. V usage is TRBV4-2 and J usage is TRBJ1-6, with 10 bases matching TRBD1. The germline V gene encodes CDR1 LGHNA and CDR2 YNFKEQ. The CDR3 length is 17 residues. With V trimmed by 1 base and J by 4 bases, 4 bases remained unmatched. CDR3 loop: CASSQVGTGVYNSPLHF. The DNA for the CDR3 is TGTGCCAGCAGCCAAGTAGGGACAGGGGTGTATAATTCACCCCTCCACTTT.

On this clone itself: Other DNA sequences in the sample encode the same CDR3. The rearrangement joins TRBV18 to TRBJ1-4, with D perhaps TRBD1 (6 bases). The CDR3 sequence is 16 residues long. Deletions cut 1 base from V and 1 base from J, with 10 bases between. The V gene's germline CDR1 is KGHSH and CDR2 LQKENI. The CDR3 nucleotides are TGTGCCAGCTCACCACAGAAAGGGGGAACTAATGAAAAACTGTTTTTT. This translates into CASSPQKGGTNEKLFF.

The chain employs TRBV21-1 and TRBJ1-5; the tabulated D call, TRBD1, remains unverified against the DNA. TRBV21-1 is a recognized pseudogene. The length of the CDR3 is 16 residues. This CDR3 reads CASSTGQGAGNQPQHF. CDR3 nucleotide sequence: TGTGCCAGCAGCACAGGACAGGGGGCGGGCAATCAGCCCCAGCATTTT.

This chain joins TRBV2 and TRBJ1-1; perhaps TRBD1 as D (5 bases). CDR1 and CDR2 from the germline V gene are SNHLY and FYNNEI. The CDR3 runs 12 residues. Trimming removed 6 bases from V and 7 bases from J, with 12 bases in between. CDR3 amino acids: CASRLGTDEAFF. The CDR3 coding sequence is TGTGCCAGCAGACTCGGGACGGATGAAGCTTTCTTT. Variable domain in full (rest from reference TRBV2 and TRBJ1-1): EPEVTQTPSHQVTQMGQEVILRCVPISNHLYFYWYRQILGQKVEFLVSFYNNEISEKSEIFDDQFSVERPDGSNFTLKIRSTKLEDSAMYFCASRLGTDEAFFGQGTRLTVV.

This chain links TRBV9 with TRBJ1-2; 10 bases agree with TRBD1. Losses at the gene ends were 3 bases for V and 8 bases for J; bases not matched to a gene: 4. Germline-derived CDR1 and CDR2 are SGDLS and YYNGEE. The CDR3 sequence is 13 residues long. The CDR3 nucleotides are TGTGCCAGCAGCGCGGGACAGGGGATGGGCTACACCTTC. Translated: CASSAGQGMGYTF. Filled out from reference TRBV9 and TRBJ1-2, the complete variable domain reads DSGVTQTPKHLITATGQRVTLRCSPRSGDLSVYWYQQSLDQGLQFLIQYYNGEERAKGNILERFSAQQFPDLHSELNLSSLELGDSALYFCASSAGQGMGYTFGSGTRLTVV.

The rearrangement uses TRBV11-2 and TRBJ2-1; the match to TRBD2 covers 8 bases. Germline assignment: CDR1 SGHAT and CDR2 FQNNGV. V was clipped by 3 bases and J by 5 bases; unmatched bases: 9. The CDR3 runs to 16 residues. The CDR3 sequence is CASSFQIGGGNNEQFF. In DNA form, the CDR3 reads TGTGCCAGCAGCTTCCAAATTGGCGGGGGGAACAATGAGCAGTTCTTC.

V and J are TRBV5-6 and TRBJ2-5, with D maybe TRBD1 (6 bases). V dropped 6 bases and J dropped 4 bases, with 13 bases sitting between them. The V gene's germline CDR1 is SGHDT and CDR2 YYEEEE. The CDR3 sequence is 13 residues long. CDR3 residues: CASTQDRGETQYF. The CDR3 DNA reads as TGTGCCAGCACCCAGGACAGAGGAGAGACCCAGTACTTC.

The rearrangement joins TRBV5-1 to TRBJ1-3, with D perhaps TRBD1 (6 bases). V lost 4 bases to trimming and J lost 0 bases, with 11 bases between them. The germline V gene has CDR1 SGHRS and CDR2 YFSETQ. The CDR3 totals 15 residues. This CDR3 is CASSPWTVSGNTIYF. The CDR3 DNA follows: TGCGCCAGCAGCCCTTGGACAGTCTCTGGAAACACCATATATTTT.

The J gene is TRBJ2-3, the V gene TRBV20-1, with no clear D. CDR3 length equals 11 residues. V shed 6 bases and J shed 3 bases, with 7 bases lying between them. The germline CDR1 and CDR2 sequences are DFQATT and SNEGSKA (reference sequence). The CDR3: CSADRTDTQYF. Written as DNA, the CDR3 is TGCAGTGCCGACCGAACAGATACGCAGTATTTT.

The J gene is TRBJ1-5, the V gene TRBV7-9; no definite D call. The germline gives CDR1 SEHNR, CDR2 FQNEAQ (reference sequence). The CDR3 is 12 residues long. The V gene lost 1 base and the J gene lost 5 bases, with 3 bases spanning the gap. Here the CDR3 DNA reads TGTGCCAGCAGCTTAGAAGATCAGCCCCAGCATTTT. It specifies CASSLEDQPQHF.

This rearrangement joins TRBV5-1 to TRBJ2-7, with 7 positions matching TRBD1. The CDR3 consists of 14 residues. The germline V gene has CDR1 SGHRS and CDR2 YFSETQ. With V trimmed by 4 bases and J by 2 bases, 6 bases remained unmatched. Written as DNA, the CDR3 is TGCGCCAGCAGCCGTCCAGGGGGACCCTACGAGCAGTACTTC. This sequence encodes CASSRPGGPYEQYF.

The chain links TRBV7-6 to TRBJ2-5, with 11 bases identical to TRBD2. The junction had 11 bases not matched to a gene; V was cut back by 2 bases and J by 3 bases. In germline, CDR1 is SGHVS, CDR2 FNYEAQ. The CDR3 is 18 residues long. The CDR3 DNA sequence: TGTGCCAGCAGCTTAAGGGTAGCGGGAGGGCCTTGGGAAGAGACCCAGTACTTC. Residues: CASSLRVAGGPWEETQYF.

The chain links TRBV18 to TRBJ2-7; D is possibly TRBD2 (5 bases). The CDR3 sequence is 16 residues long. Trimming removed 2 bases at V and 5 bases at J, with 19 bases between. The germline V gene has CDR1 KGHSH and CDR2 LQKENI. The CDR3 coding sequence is TGTGCCAGCTCACCATTGGCCGGGATCGGTGACCACGAGCAGTACTTC. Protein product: CASSPLAGIGDHEQYF.

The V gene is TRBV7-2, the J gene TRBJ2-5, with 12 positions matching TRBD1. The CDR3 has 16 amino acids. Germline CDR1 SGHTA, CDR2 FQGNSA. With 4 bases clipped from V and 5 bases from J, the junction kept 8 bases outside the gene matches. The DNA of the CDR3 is TGTGCCAGCAGCTCCTTCGGGACAGGGGGCGCGGAGACCCAGTACTTC. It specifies CASSSFGTGGAETQYF. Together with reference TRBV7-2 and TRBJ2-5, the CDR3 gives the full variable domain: GAGVSQSPSNKVTEKGKDVELRCDPISGHTALYWYRQSLGQGLEFLIYFQGNSAPDKSGLPSDRFSAERTGGSVSTLTIQRTQQEDSAVYLCASSSFGTGGAETQYFGPGTRLLVL.

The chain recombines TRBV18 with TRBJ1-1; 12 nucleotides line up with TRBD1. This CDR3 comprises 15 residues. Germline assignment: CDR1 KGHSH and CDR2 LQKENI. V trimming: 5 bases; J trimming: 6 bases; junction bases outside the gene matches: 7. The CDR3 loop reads CASSFGTGGAAEAFF. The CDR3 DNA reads TGTGCCAGCTCATTTGGGACAGGGGGCGCCGCTGAAGCTTTCTTT.

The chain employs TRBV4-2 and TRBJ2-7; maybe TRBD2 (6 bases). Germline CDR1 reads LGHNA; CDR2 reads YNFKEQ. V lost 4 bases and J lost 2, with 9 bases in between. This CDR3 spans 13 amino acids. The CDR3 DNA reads TGTGCCAGCAGCCTTTCGGGGGCCTACGAGCAGTACTTC. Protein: CASSLSGAYEQYF.

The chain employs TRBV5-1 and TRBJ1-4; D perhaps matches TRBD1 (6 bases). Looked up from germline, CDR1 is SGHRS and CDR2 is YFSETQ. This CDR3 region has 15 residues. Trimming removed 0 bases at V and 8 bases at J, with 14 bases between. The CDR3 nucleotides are TGCGCCAGCAGCTTGGTCGGGGGCCGGGGAGAAAAACTGTTTTTT. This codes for CASSLVGGRGEKLFF. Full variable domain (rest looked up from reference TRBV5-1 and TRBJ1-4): KAGVTQTPRYLIKTRGQQVTLSCSPISGHRSVSWYQQTPGQGLQFLFEYFSETQRNKGNFPGRFSGRQFSNSRSEMNVSTLELGDSALYLCASSLVGGRGEKLFFGSGTQLSVL.

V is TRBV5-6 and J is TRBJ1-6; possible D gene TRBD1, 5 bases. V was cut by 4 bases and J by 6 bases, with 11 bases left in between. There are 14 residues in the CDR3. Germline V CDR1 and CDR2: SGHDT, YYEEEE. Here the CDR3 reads CASSLAGFNSPLHF. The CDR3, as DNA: TGTGCCAGCAGCCTGGCAGGGTTTAATTCACCCCTCCACTTT. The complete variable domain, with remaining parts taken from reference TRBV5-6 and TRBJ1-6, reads DAGVTQSPTHLIKTRGQQVTLRCSPKSGHDTVSWYQQALGQGPQFIFQYYEEEERQRGNFPDRFSGHQFPNYSSELNVNALLLGDSALYLCASSLAGFNSPLHFGNGTRLTVT.

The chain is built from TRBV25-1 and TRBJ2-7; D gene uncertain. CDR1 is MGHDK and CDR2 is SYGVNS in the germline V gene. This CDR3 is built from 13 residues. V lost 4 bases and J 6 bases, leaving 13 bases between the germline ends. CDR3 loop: CASSGLTMGEQYF. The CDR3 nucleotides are TGTGCCAGCAGTGGACTCACAATGGGCGAGCAGTACTTC.